The TCR beta chain under discussion was sequenced for a study of T cells in Graves' hyperthyroidism and ophthalmopathy. This clonotype was detected many times. Germline lookup yields CDR1 PRHDT and CDR2 FYEKMQ (reference sequence). The ends lost 5 bases at V and 3 bases at J; junction bases unmatched: 8. This CDR3 comprises 15 residues. Researchers took RNA transcripts and amplified the TCR beta CDR3 regions from them. A set of HTBI primers served as the primers for a first-round RT-PCR of the TCR CDR3. TCRdb analysed the multiplex PCR reads with MiXCR anew, one entry per CDR3 protein. The table has approximately 520,000 distinct CDR3 sequences, roughly 25% seen once.

The clonotype comes from a young woman with Graves' ophthalmopathy. The chain recombines TRBV13 with TRBJ1-2, with 8 bases aligning to TRBD1. The material sequenced was blood. The CDR3 is CASSQSGQGYYGYTF. In DNA, the CDR3 is TGTGCCAGCAGCCAAAGCGGACAGGGATACTATGGCTACACCTTC.